The sample holds many counts of the clone carrying this T cell receptor beta chain. Its specificity is not known. There are 13 residues in the CDR3. J gave up 6 bases and V 7 bases, and 6 bases lay outside the gene matches. Germline CDR1 is SQVTM and CDR2 is ANQGSEA. These data come from a study of T-cell reconstitution after alpha-beta-depleted transplantation in children. Study-level results: Reported findings indicate that, about two months after transplant, alpha-beta T cells came from several hundred expanded clones, which were derived from non-depleted graft cells. Recipient T cells and thymic progenitors that survived were the source of the high TCRbeta diversity seen at day 60 in some patients. One year after transplant, T-cell counts and diversity came mostly from newly produced T cells.

Unique molecular identifiers were used to barcode this TCRbeta library. Each CDR3 protein gets one entry after TCRdb re-called the PCR reads with MiXCR. There are fewer than 750,000 distinct CDR3 sequences in the sample; approximately 30% occur only once, and just over 35% lies in the top ten. This TCR was recovered from a boy under two years old with Wiskott-Aldrich syndrome, due to receive a stem cell transplant. The sample consisted of PBMCs, taken before TCRalphabeta/CD19-depleted stem cell transplant. V usage is TRBV29-1 and J usage is TRBJ2-7; TRBD2 agrees at 13 bases. The CDR3 DNA reads as TGCAGCGGCGGACTAGCGGGAGCTGGCGAGCAGTACTTC. It specifies CSGGLAGAGEQYF.